This T cell receptor beta chain was captured by sequencing in a study of a mutant IDH1 vaccine in newly diagnosed glioma. As for time point: baseline, week 1 (first vaccination visit). Sample treatment: pre-vaccination baseline after standard-of-care therapy. TCRdb's copy holds only in-frame clones and misses some; the assay was immunoSEQ multiplex PCR. The sample shows tens of thousands of clones, about 74% of them seen only once. The V end was cut by 1 base, the J end by 4 bases, with 16 bases between. The CDR3 extends over 16 amino acids. CDR1 LNHDA and CDR2 SQIVND come from the germline V gene (reference sequence).

The sequences come from PBMCs, collected from a glioma patient treated with radiotherapy, temozolomide or both. The V call is TRBV19, the J call TRBJ1-2; D is unclear. The origin of this receptor is a woman aged 40 to 50 with glioma. CDR3 in DNA: TGTGCCAGTAGTATAGGCCAGGAGAGGGTGCTCTATGGCTACACCTTC. The encoded protein is CASSIGQERVLYGYTF.